Below are 18 T cell receptor beta chains sequenced from a single sample in a study of prognosis after radiotherapy for stage I lung cancer. Genomic DNA served as the source from which two-round multiplex PCR generated TCR beta CDR3 amplicons. The use of primers specific to each TRBV and TRBJ gene characterized first-round PCR. Each CDR3 protein is one row after TCRdb ran MiXCR on the multiplex PCR reads. The repertoire has about 13,000 distinct CDR3 sequences, roughly 40% of them found once; the top ten carry about 44%. The sequencing here drew on PBMCs, taken before or after stereotactic body radiation therapy (not recorded which). These receptors all stem from a donor aged 50 or older with non-small cell lung cancer.

The V and J genes are TRBV6-2 or TRBV6-3 and TRBJ1-5, with D possibly being TRBD1 (6 bases). Germline V gene data show CDR1 as MNHEY and CDR2 as SVGEGT. CDR3 size: 14 residues. The V end was cut by 10 bases, the J end by 3 bases, with 16 bases between. The CDR3 reads CAISGGPINQPQHF. For the CDR3, the DNA is TGTGCCATCTCCGGGGGGCCAATCAATCAGCCCCAGCATTTT.

This clonotype was detected ten times or more. The chain uses TRBV27 and TRBJ1-2, with 9 positions matching TRBD1. This CDR3 contains 15 residues. Germline-derived CDR1 and CDR2 are MNHEY and SMNVEV (reference sequence). Trimming took 6 bases from V and 8 from J; bases not matched to a gene: 13. The CDR3 here is CASRPSGTGLKGYTF. In DNA form, the CDR3 reads TGTGCCAGCAGGCCCTCCGGGACAGGGCTCAAGGGCTACACCTTC.

V usage is TRBV7-8 and J usage is TRBJ2-3; D is unresolved. The CDR3 contains 14 residues. Trimming stripped 1 base from V and 1 base from J, with 6 bases between. Germline V lookup: CDR1 SGHVS, CDR2 FQNEAQ. CDR3 amino acids: CASSLVVRTDTQYF. The CDR3 DNA is TGTGCCAGCAGCTTAGTGGTACGCACAGATACGCAGTATTTT.

The chain combines TRBV6-2 or TRBV6-3 with TRBJ1-1; TRBD1 matches at 7 bases. CDR1 and CDR2 (germline): MNHEY, SVGEGT. With 6 bases clipped from V and 3 bases from J, the junction kept 7 bases outside the gene matches. The CDR3 consists of 14 residues. The chain's CDR3 is CASRDQTGYTEAFF. The CDR3 DNA follows: TGTGCCAGCAGGGACCAGACAGGGTACACTGAAGCTTTCTTT.

V is TRBV6-4 and J is TRBJ2-3, with 8 bases identical to TRBD2. Per the germline V gene, CDR1 is MRHNA and CDR2 is SNTAGT. The CDR3 length is 15 residues. J lost 4 bases, V lost 2 bases, and 5 bases had no gene match. The CDR3 DNA reads TGTGCCAGCAGTGACATGGGACTAGAGGCAGATACGCAGTATTTT. This sequence encodes CASSDMGLEADTQYF.

This clonotype was detected many times. The genes are TRBV15 and TRBJ2-5; D is perhaps TRBD1 or TRBD2 (5 bases each). V was clipped by 0 bases and J by 6 bases, with 17 bases between them. Germline V lookup: CDR1 LNHNV, CDR2 YYDKDF (reference sequence). The CDR3 loop spans 16 amino acids. The CDR3 nucleotides are TGTGCCACCAGCAGAGAGGGATTAGGGGCCGGGAAGACCCAGTACTTC. Protein: CATSREGLGAGKTQYF.

This clonotype occurred many times. V gene TRBV29-1 combines with J gene TRBJ2-2, with TRBD2 matching 11 bases. J gave up 5 bases and V 4 bases, and 3 bases lay outside the gene matches. This CDR3 has 14 amino acids. The germline CDR1 and CDR2 sequences are SQVTM and ANQGSEA. The CDR3 DNA is TGCAGCGTTGTACTAGCGGGGGTAACCGGGGAGCTGTTTTTT. Its translation is CSVVLAGVTGELFF.

On this clonotype itself: The conserved closing phenylalanine or tryptophan is absent in this CDR3, likely reflecting a read error. The chain recombines TRBV7-9 with TRBJ2-7; D is ambiguous. Germline CDR1 reads SEHNR; CDR2 reads FQNEAQ (reference sequence). The CDR3 sequence is 13 residues long. V was trimmed by 6 bases and J by 0 bases, leaving 9 bases between them. The CDR3 coding sequence is TGTGCCAGCAGTGCCTCAAGCTCCTACGAGCAGTACCTC. Protein: CASSASSSYEQYL.

This clonotype is judged medium-sized. V is TRBV24-1 and J is TRBJ2-6; no clear D. V lost 4 bases and J lost 4, with 10 bases in between. CDR1 is KGHDR, CDR2 SFDVKD, per germline. The CDR3 consists of 15 residues. CDR3 in amino acids: CATSDPGEGANVLTF. The CDR3 region has the DNA TGTGCCACCAGTGACCCAGGCGAAGGGGCCAACGTCCTGACTTTC.

With respect to this clonotype: Relative to the germline gene, one junction end is altered; a read error may explain this. The gene calls are TRBV20-1 and TRBJ2-6; 7 bases agree with TRBD1. The CDR3 length is 16 residues. Germline loops: CDR1 DFQATT, CDR2 SNEGSKA (reference sequence). CDR3 nucleotide sequence: TGCAGTGCTAGAGGTGACAGGGTCACCGGGGCCAACTTCCTGACTTTC. Protein product: CSARGDRVTGANFLTF.

Details on this clonotype: A far larger clone is off by one base, so a read error is likely. The chain recombines TRBV6-8 with TRBJ1-3; the D is unclear. This CDR3 has 13 residues. The germline V gene has CDR1 MNHGY and CDR2 SAAAGT. Trimming left V 6 bases short and J 0 bases short, with 6 bases between. The CDR3 nucleotides read TGTGCCAGCAGCCATAGCTCTGGAAACACCATATATTTT. It specifies CASSHSSGNTIYF.

This clonotype came up many times. The rearrangement links TRBV18 to TRBJ2-3; D unresolved. V lost 0 bases to trimming and J lost 6 bases, with 7 bases between them. CDR1 and CDR2 from the germline V gene are KGHSH and LQKENI. The CDR3 is 13 residues long. CDR3: CASSPPTRDTQYF. CDR3 nucleotides: TGTGCCAGCTCACCACCGACGAGGGATACGCAGTATTTT. Full variable domain (remainder filled in from reference TRBV18 and TRBJ2-3): NAGVMQNPRHLVRRRGQEARLRCSPMKGHSHVYWYRQLPEEGLKFMVYLQKENIIDESGMPKERFSAEFPKEGPSILRIQQVVRGDSAAYFCASSPPTRDTQYFGPGTRLTVL.

V gene TRBV6-2 or TRBV6-3 combines with J gene TRBJ2-3; unclear D gene. Germline V gene sequence: CDR1 MNHEY, CDR2 SVGEGT. V dropped 5 bases and J dropped 6 bases, with 9 bases sitting between them. This CDR3 is 12 amino acids long. The DNA of the CDR3 is TGTGCCAGCAGTAAGCAATGGGATACGCAGTATTTT. It is translated as CASSKQWDTQYF.

This chain joins TRBV11-2 and TRBJ2-7; 9 bases line up with TRBD1. There are 16 residues in the CDR3. Germline assignment: CDR1 SGHAT and CDR2 FQNNGV. V trimming: 5 bases; J trimming: 1 base; junction bases outside the gene matches: 9. CDR3 in DNA: TGTGCCAGCAGCGGAGGGGTACAGGGGGCATCCTACGAGCAGTACTTC. Translation: CASSGGVQGASYEQYF.

This clonotype was picked up many times. This chain links TRBV20-1 with TRBJ1-1; maybe TRBD1 (5 bases). The V end lost 5 bases, the J end lost 5 bases, and 21 bases lay between the germline ends. The CDR3 is 15 residues long. Germline CDR1 and CDR2: DFQATT and SNEGSKA (reference sequence). The CDR3 sequence is CSARFPFREKTEAFF. The CDR3 DNA reads TGCAGTGCTCGATTCCCGTTCAGGGAGAAGACTGAAGCTTTCTTT.

This clonotype has just a few counts. This chain uses TRBV6-1 with TRBJ2-3, with 9 positions matching TRBD2. Germline V gene sequence: CDR1 MNHNS, CDR2 SASEGT. This CDR3 has 15 residues. Trimming cost V 7 bases and J 6 bases; bases outside gene matches: 11. CDR3 sequence reads: CASKPSGSGSDTQYF. The CDR3 DNA sequence: TGTGCCAGCAAGCCATCAGGTAGCGGGAGTGATACGCAGTATTTT.

This chain connects TRBV5-4 to TRBJ2-5, with TRBD1 as a possible D gene (6 bases). CDR1 and CDR2 from the germline V gene are SGHNT and YYREEE (reference sequence). The V gene lost 3 bases and the J gene lost 2 bases, with 20 bases spanning the gap. The CDR3 totals 17 residues. The CDR3 DNA sequence: TGTGCCAGCAGCTCCATAGGGCGGACAGAAAAACAAGAGACCCAGTACTTC. Amino acids: CASSSIGRTEKQETQYF.

On this clonotype itself: This may arise from a read error, as a much more abundant clone is one base away. This rearrangement joins TRBV5-1 to TRBJ2-3; a possible D gene is TRBD1 (6 bases). The V and J ends lost 3 bases and 4 bases respectively, with 15 bases between them. From germline, CDR1 is SGHRS and CDR2 YFSETQ. The CDR3 covers 15 residues. CDR3 in amino acids: CASSWGTWKADTQYF. CDR3 DNA: TGCGCCAGCAGCTGGGGGACATGGAAGGCAGATACGCAGTATTTT.